The TCR beta chain under discussion was sequenced for a study of cytomegalovirus exposure and HLA in healthy donors (TCRdb year 2017). Regarding the research as a whole: In an earlier analysis of 587 of the donors, less than 350 Gb of sequence data and 100 million or so unique TCR beta sequences from about 179 million T cells were reported. An early release that covered several hundred HLA-typed donors contained 300 to 350 gigabases of sequencing data and 80 million or so unique TCR sequences. Of the roughly 390 genotyped donors, around 81% fell in the genetic ancestry cluster associated with self-reported Caucasian donors. The study aimed to test whether signatures of past pathogen exposure could be identified by cataloging public T cell receptors. Using immunosequencing, the study profiled T cell repertoires from 640 or so subjects and related those repertoires to cytomegalovirus serostatus. Along with the roughly 670-subject first cohort, a separate validation cohort of more than 90 different subjects was used. To predict cytomegalovirus infection status, the study brought together high-throughput TCR immunosequencing, statistical association of individual TCRs with disease status, and machine learning. To study patterns of TCR occurrence, a later analysis re-analyzed previously published TCR beta repertoires from 500 to 850 donors and added high-resolution HLA genotyping. Rather than using new phenotypic data, the later analysis identified candidate immune exposures from TCR beta sequences and from how often those sequences occurred across donors. An earlier analysis of approximately 580 of the donors used high-throughput TCR beta sequencing to judge whether each TCR beta V gene segment behaved as functional or pseudogenic. Donor age, sex, ethnicity and CMV serostatus were compiled together with the repertoire data. In a later genetic analysis, genome-wide SNP genotypes for about three fifths of the roughly 670 donors were used, and that subset was treated as a discovery cohort. All discovery cohort repertoires had been generated on a single sequencing platform. HLA typing covered class I and class II loci at four-digit resolution. The number of donors typed differed by locus, with about 629-630 for A, B, C, DRB1 and DQB1, roughly 520 for DQA1, 600 to 610 for DPA1, and over 400 for DPB1. Roughly 5 DR-DQ haplotypes were treated as single units for association and clustering because of strong linkage in the cohort. Among 398 genotyped donors of the cohort, an average of about 240,000 unique TCR beta nucleotide sequences were sequenced per donor, around 18% of them non-productive.

About this clone: The antigen it binds to is not known. There are no base qualities to consult, and no much larger clone falls within one base.

The library was obtained by the immunoSEQ multiplex PCR assay. A mixture of 60 forward primers for TCR Vbeta segments and 13 reverse primers for TCR Jbeta segments was used in the multiplex PCR. The CDR3 region of rearranged TCR beta genes was amplified from genomic DNA with a multiplex PCR assay. The Illumina HiSeq System was used to sequence the amplified TCR beta libraries as 87-base-pair reads. As for the original processing: Across the 666 repertoires, a later analysis counted approximately 75 million unique TCR beta chains, around 11 million of which were shared by at least two donors. A nearest-neighbor algorithm error-corrected the raw reads and collapsed the reads into unique sequences, merging closely related sequences to remove PCR and sequencing errors. V, D and J gene segments were assigned by aligning CDR3 sequences to IMGT reference sequences. Each retained sequence needed at least a six-nucleotide match to both a V gene segment and a J gene segment. A rearrangement counted as productive if the CDR3 had no stop codons and remained in frame with V and J, and every other rearrangement counted as non-productive. Following IMGT convention, CDR3 was defined as the stretch from the second conserved V-encoded cysteine up to the conserved J-encoded phenylalanine. Sequences without an unambiguous match to a single V gene segment were excluded from the earlier analysis of over 500 of the donors. In an earlier analysis of almost 600 of the donors, a V segment was called functional when productive rearrangements were above 56.7%, and segregating when the standard deviation between donors exceeded 5%. A statistical classification framework was developed to diagnose cytomegalovirus status using the catalog of TCR beta chain sequences. A later analysis assigned V and J genes by comparing TCR nucleotide sequences with IMGT/GENE-DB human TR gene sequences. Using the TCRdist pipeline, a later analysis assigned CDR3 sequences along with most-parsimonious VDJ recombination scenarios. In a later analysis, every TCR beta chain was defined by the combination of its CDR3 amino acid sequence and its V-gene family, and reads without a unique V-gene family were dropped. As a way to deal with suspected cross-contamination and a sequencing artifact, a later analysis dropped roughly 600 nucleotide sequences that were highly shared and had low generation probability. For each public chain, a later analysis derived a clonal expansion index from normalized ranks of inferred template counts within each repertoire. A later analysis computed generation probabilities with a VDJ recombination model fitted to out-of-frame rearrangements, and checked the results against IGoR. A later analysis scored TCR-TCR, TCR-HLA and TCR-CMV co-occurrence with hypergeometric tests, applying a repertoire-size bias correction to TCR pairs. A later analysis estimated false discovery rates by permuting HLA or CMV assignments 20 times. In a later analysis, co-occurring TCRs were grouped with DBSCAN, and TCRdist sequence similarity was added when clustering was performed within HLA-allele-positive subsets. Repertoires with fewer than 30,000 or more than 120,000 public chains, plus five repertoires with anomalous nucleotide sharing, were excluded from co-occurrence clustering. The immuneACCESS repertoire file appears here via TCRdb, limited to in-frame rearrangements. These files lack a portion of the clones; in checked studies, under half of the deficit traces to unresolved V genes, and the cause of the others is not known. The V and J calls and the clone size are those of that table, but D and trimming were determined from the DNA. The table for this sample lists 100,000 to 150,000 clones; about three quarters of them were counted only once. The leading ten clones occupy roughly 2.7% of the sample.

Trimming takes 10 bases off V and 4 bases off J; junction bases not matched to a gene: 9. The CDR3 sequence holds 14 residues, the cysteine and phenylalanine included. CDR3 DNA is the only sequence kept; it has 42 bases, read in frame from the first base. Taken from the germline V gene, the CDR1 and CDR2 loops are SGHVS and FNYEAQ. The cohort comprised several hundred healthy bone marrow donors. All cohort members were sampled while nominally healthy, although unrecorded immune exposures were likely present. The donor was CMV seropositive and was included in the group of approximately 310 seropositive cohort members. A peripheral blood sample was provided by each donor, and peripheral blood mononuclear cells were used for TCR beta sequencing. The Qiagen DNeasy Blood Extraction Kit was used to extract genomic DNA from the blood cell samples. Study-wide conclusions, independent of this receptor: A cluster of highly shared sequence variants was judged likely to be a technical artifact of the sequencing pipeline. The only immune exposure information available for the cohort was CMV serostatus. Three of the identified cytomegalovirus-associated TCR beta chains were confirmed in vitro to be specific for cytomegalovirus antigens. A later genetic analysis associated a missense DCLRE1C variant with V-gene and J-gene trimming of TCR beta chains, and an independent cohort replicated the association. The classifier was reported to diagnose cytomegalovirus status with high specificity and sensitivity in both the original and validation cohorts. While some public TCRs were present in many individuals, most TCR sequences turned up only very rarely across donors. In a later analysis, several top co-occurrence clusters were reported to appear linked to parvovirus B19, influenza, CMV and Epstein-Barr virus. A later genetic analysis reported fewer N-insertions in productive TCRs among donors in an Asian-associated ancestry cluster than the roughly 700-donor mean. Assigning TCR associations to individual alleles was difficult when HLA alleles, especially DR and DQ, strongly co-occurred. Linkage disequilibrium might explain the correlated functional status among segregating V segments, but an unknown experimental factor could not be ruled out. Because counts were too low, about 18 rarely observed V segments, including chromosome 9 orphons, were excluded from the earlier analysis of a few hundred of the donors. According to a later analysis, TCR association rates differed among HLA loci, with DRB1 alleles showing the most associated TCRs and HLA-C alleles showing the fewest. In this cohort, only TCR beta chains were sequenced, and detectable features were limited by the absence of alpha or paired-chain data. HLA typing was unavailable for some donors at each locus, so association tests used only the typed subset. The 87-base-pair reads could not distinguish some IMGT-functional V segments, including TRBV6-2 and TRBV6-3, so those segments were excluded. The study gave a list of more than 150 TCR beta chains associated with cytomegalovirus. The authors suggested that the approach could potentially be extended to other disease states and immunological phenotypes. A further reported finding was that TCR beta sequences accurately predicted the HLA-A and HLA-B alleles for most subjects in the first cohort. In a later analysis, most CMV-associated TCR beta chains were found to appear HLA-restricted, with HLA associations seemingly driven largely by CMV exposure. Roughly uniform sequencing depth across donors was assumed in presence/absence analyses, although this assumption may not hold. In an earlier analysis of 587 of the donors, most TCR beta V segments appeared in productive rearrangements about 87% or about 30% of the time, broadly matching IMGT annotations. A later analysis found that HLA-associated TCR beta chains were more clonally expanded and had lower generation probabilities than equally common non-associated chains. At a false discovery rate of 0.05, a later analysis linked under 20,000 TCR beta sequences to specific HLA alleles.

Specimen: PBMCs. The clonotype comes from a woman aged 55-69 years in good health and CMV-seropositive. The chain is made from TRBV7-6 and TRBJ2-1; the junction holds 8 bases that match TRBD2. The CDR3 amino acid sequence is: CATRTAGGYNEQFF. The bases read TGTGCCACCCGCACGGCGGGGGGTTACAATGAGCAGTTCTTC.